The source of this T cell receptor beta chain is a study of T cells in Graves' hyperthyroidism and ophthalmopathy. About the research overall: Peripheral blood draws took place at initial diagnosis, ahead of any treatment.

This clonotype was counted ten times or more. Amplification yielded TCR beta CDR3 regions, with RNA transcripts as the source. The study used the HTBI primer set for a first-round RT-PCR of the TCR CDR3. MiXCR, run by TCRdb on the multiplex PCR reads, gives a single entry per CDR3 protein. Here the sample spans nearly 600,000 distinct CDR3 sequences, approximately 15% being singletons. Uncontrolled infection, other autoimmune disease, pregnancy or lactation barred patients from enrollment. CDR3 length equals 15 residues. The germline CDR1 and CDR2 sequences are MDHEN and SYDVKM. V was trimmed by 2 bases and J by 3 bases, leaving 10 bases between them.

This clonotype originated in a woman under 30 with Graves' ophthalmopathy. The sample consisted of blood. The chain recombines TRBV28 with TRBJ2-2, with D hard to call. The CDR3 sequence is CASSLRADYTGELFF. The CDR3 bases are TGTGCCAGCAGTTTAAGGGCAGACTACACCGGGGAGCTGTTTTTT.